The source of this T cell receptor (beta chain) is a study of cytomegalovirus exposure and HLA in healthy donors. Findings and limits, study-wide: A later analysis reportedly found fewer N-insertions in an Asian-associated ancestry cluster than the approximately 730-donor mean.

About this clone: Its specificity is unknown.

The PCR made use of 60 Vbeta and 13 Jbeta primers. Original data processing: Unique TCR beta chains numbered about 72 million in a later analysis, with approximately 10 million shared. TCRdb's copy holds only in-frame clones and misses some; the assay was immunoSEQ multiplex PCR. V and J calls and clone size are copied from that table; D and trimming were computed from the DNA. The sample records 96,000 or so clones, 65% to 85% being singletons. The CDR3 sequence is 14 residues long. J was trimmed by 3 bases and V by 9 bases; bases with no gene match: 7. The germline gives CDR1 LNHDA, CDR2 SQIVND (reference sequence).

This TCR was recovered from a female donor in good health and CMV-seropositive. Sequencing was performed on PBMCs. The chain is built from TRBV19 and TRBJ2-2; 7 bases fit TRBD2. CDR3 sequence reads: CASPASGDTGELFF. CDR3 coding DNA: TGTGCCAGCCCGGCTAGCGGTGACACCGGGGAGCTGTTTTTT.